A single T cell receptor beta chain is shown here with its context. Its binding antigen is unknown. Nothing much larger sits one base from this clone, and base qualities are not available. The data belong to a study of cytotoxic CD8 clonotypes in ibrutinib-treated CLL listed by TCRdb under 2021. Background on the whole study: The cohort was composed of ten to eleven relapsed/refractory and about 15 treatment-naive patients; IGHV unmutated status was identified in 17 patients. Partial responses were observed in approximately 24 patients and complete responses in 2; after a median follow-up of around 68 months, remission was maintained in roughly 14 patients and progression was observed in about twelve. The response samples were drawn at a median of around eleven months into treatment, with a range of about 6 to 36 months. An average of about 250,000 productive templates and 94,082 productive rearrangements was obtained per sample. Of the approximately 86 participants in the trial, roughly 26 had longitudinal samples available. Cryopreserved peripheral blood mononuclear cells were collected at three points: before therapy, at response, and at either sustained remission or disease progression. All remission and progressive disease samples were collected while patients were still receiving ibrutinib.

According to the study, the label for this sample's time point signals: around 25 months on ibrutinib. For TCR beta library preparation, about 1.8 micrograms of genomic DNA were isolated from cryopreserved PBMCs. Longitudinal blood samples from CLL patients on ibrutinib monotherapy underwent high-throughput TCR beta sequencing. Patients were enrolled in a phase 2 open-label single-center ibrutinib monotherapy trial. On a MiSeq, deep resolution sequencing aimed for a depth between 1 in 1 million and 1 in 200,000 T cells, with each clonotype covered about 9.9x on average. TCR beta libraries were generated with the immunoSEQ hsTCRB Kit. In the paper's pipeline: ImmunoSEQ Data Assistant and ImmunoSEQ Analyzer were used for data analysis, and V, D and J genes were assigned according to IMGT definitions. Clonality was computed as one minus normalized Shannon entropy of productive rearrangement frequencies, ranging from 0 to 1. Only overrepresented clonotypes making up at least 0.05% of the repertoire of each patient were included in the public clonotype analysis. Around 13 age-matched healthy donor repertoires from immuneACCESS were used as controls for clonality. Here the immuneACCESS table is served through TCRdb, limited to in-frame sequences with V and J called. Missing clones are a known gap in these copies; in checked studies unresolved V genes cover under half, and the rest lacks a known reason. V, J and clone size are those of that table, while D and trimming were read from the DNA. The sample data list fewer than 150,000 clones, and 80% to 85% of these were observed just once. The ten largest clones add up to 3.3% of the sample.

Study-wide findings and limitations: Public clonotypes were rare and either shrank or stayed stable during treatment, and the rise in clonality at ibrutinib response reflected expansion of private clonotypes. Clonality rose at ibrutinib response, remained stable during sustained remission, and dropped back toward baseline at progression. Lymph node repertoires were not examined, and the timing of sampling was not matched between patients in sustained remission and those whose disease progressed. Baseline clonality was found to be higher than that of age-matched healthy donors and was strongly correlated with circulating CD8+ T-cell counts.

The clonotype originates from a human donor with chronic lymphocytic leukemia. Material: PBMCs, obtained after 24 months of ibrutinib treatment.

CDR3 sequence: CASRRQAGLGYTF. Read as DNA, the sequence is TGTGCCTCCCGAAGACAGGCCGGGCTTGGTTACACCTTC. In this chain, TRBV27 is recombined with TRBJ1-2; the D gene is perhaps TRBD1, from 6 matching bases. The germline ends are 24 bases apart after V is trimmed by 11 bases and J by 11 bases. The CDR3 covers 13 residues, taking in both the cysteine and the phenylalanine. This entry keeps only the CDR3 DNA: 39 bases, framed from base 1. The germline V gene (reference sequence) yields MNHEY for CDR1 and SMNVEV for CDR2.